The rows below give T cell receptor beta chains drawn from one sample of a study of blood T cell repertoires in COVID-19. Assay used: immunoSEQ multiplex PCR; TCRdb lists only in-frame clones, some missing. The data show tens of thousands of clones, roughly 90% seen once. The sample consisted of peripheral blood. The receptors were gathered from a woman aged 60 to 75 with acute or convalescent COVID-19. Each CDR3 is given with its conserved first and last residue. The order of the fields is D gene, J gene, V gene, clone size, CDR3 DNA, CDR3 protein. The D gene is left open where the match is weak. Only part of the rows carry a size: once, few, many, or a class if the clone is expanded.

d_gene: TRBD1
j_gene: TRBJ1-2
v_gene: TRBV5-1
abundance: .
CDR3nt: TGCGCCAGCCGAGAATCGACAGGGGCGACGTGGGGCTACACCTTC
CDR3aa: CASRESTGATWGYTF

d_gene: .
j_gene: TRBJ1-1
v_gene: TRBV19
abundance: .
CDR3nt: TGTGCCAGCCAACAGGGTCCCACTGAAGCTTTCTTT
CDR3aa: CASQQGPTEAFF

d_gene: TRBD2
j_gene: TRBJ2-2
v_gene: TRBV7-3
abundance: .
CDR3nt: TGTGCCAGCAGCTTGACTAGCGGGGGAATCACCGGGGAGCTGTTTTTT
CDR3aa: CASSLTSGGITGELFF

d_gene: .
j_gene: TRBJ2-3
v_gene: TRBV5-1
abundance: few
CDR3nt: TGCGCCACCTCGCCAGGGGAGACGAGGGTCGCAGATACGCAGTATTTT
CDR3aa: CATSPGETRVADTQYF

d_gene: .
j_gene: TRBJ2-1
v_gene: TRBV29-1
abundance: .
CDR3nt: TGCAGCGTTGAAGGGGACTTCGCTTCCTACAATGAGCAGTTCTTC
CDR3aa: CSVEGDFASYNEQFF

d_gene: .
j_gene: TRBJ1-1
v_gene: TRBV12-5
abundance: .
CDR3nt: TGTGCTAGTGGTTTGGTACAAGGGGGAGAGGTACTCACTGAAGCTTTCTTT
CDR3aa: CASGLVQGGEVLTEAFF

d_gene: TRBD1
j_gene: TRBJ2-1
v_gene: TRBV27
abundance: once
CDR3nt: TGTGCCAGCAGTCCTGGACAGGGGGCTTGGAATGAGCAGTTCTTC
CDR3aa: CASSPGQGAWNEQFF

d_gene: .
j_gene: TRBJ1-1
v_gene: TRBV5-1
abundance: .
CDR3nt: TGCGCCAGCAGATGGGAGGAGGACACTGAAGCTTTCTTT
CDR3aa: CASRWEEDTEAFF

d_gene: .
j_gene: TRBJ2-3
v_gene: TRBV6-6
abundance: .
CDR3nt: TGTGCCAGCAGTGCCGGGGACTCCCCCGGGGGAGGAACGCAGTATTTT
CDR3aa: CASSAGDSPGGGTQYF

d_gene: .
j_gene: TRBJ2-2
v_gene: TRBV7-2
abundance: .
CDR3nt: TGTGCCAGCAGCTTAGACTCCCGCCAGGGGTTCTTAACCGGGGAGCTGTTTTTT
CDR3aa: CASSLDSRQGFLTGELFF

d_gene: .
j_gene: TRBJ2-1
v_gene: TRBV7-6
abundance: .
CDR3nt: TGTGCCAGCAGCTTAGAATCTACAGGCCTCTACAATGAGCAGTTCTTC
CDR3aa: CASSLESTGLYNEQFF

d_gene: .
j_gene: TRBJ1-4
v_gene: TRBV12-3/TRBV12-4
abundance: .
CDR3nt: TGTGCCAGCAGTTTGCAGCGAGGGAAACTGTTTTTT
CDR3aa: CASSLQRGKLFF

d_gene: .
j_gene: TRBJ1-2
v_gene: TRBV15
abundance: .
CDR3nt: TGTGCCACCAGCAGACCCGGAGGGGTTTACTATGGCTACACCTTC
CDR3aa: CATSRPGGVYYGYTF

d_gene: .
j_gene: TRBJ1-2
v_gene: TRBV18
abundance: .
CDR3nt: TGTGCCAGCTCTCCTCAAACGGGGGAGGCCTATGGCTACACCTTC
CDR3aa: CASSPQTGEAYGYTF

d_gene: .
j_gene: TRBJ2-2
v_gene: TRBV10-3
abundance: .
CDR3nt: TGTGCCATCAGTGTAAGCCAGGACTTCACCGGGGAGCTGTTTTTT
CDR3aa: CAISVSQDFTGELFF

d_gene: .
j_gene: TRBJ2-2
v_gene: TRBV21-1
abundance: .
CDR3nt: TGTGCCAGCAGCAACAAATGGGGAGAAAGGGGGCCTTATAAGACGAACACCGGGGAGCTGTTTTTT
CDR3aa: CASSNKWGERGPYKTNTGELFF

d_gene: TRBD2
j_gene: TRBJ2-1
v_gene: TRBV5-1
abundance: .
CDR3nt: TGCGCCAGCAGCTTAGTTCCGGGGCGGGAGGTCAACAATGAGCAGTTCTTC
CDR3aa: CASSLVPGREVNNEQFF

d_gene: .
j_gene: TRBJ2-2
v_gene: TRBV7-6
abundance: .
CDR3nt: TGTGCCAGCAGCTTAGCCATCAGGGCCACCGGGGAGCTGTTTTTT
CDR3aa: CASSLAIRATGELFF

d_gene: .
j_gene: TRBJ1-1
v_gene: TRBV27
abundance: .
CDR3nt: TGTGCCAGCAGTTTATCGGGAGTTTATCAAGCTTTCTTT
CDR3aa: CASSLSGVYQAFF

d_gene: TRBD1
j_gene: TRBJ1-1
v_gene: TRBV10-3
abundance: .
CDR3nt: TGTGCCATCAGTAAACACACAGGGGGGAACACTGAAGCTTTCTTT
CDR3aa: CAISKHTGGNTEAFF

d_gene: TRBD2
j_gene: TRBJ2-5
v_gene: TRBV27
abundance: .
CDR3nt: TGTGCCAGCAGTCGTAGTGCTAGCGGGAGGAAGGAGACCCAGTACTTC
CDR3aa: CASSRSASGRKETQYF

d_gene: .
j_gene: TRBJ2-3
v_gene: TRBV20-1
abundance: .
CDR3nt: TGCAGTGCTGACAGGGATACGCAGTATTTT
CDR3aa: CSADRDTQYF

d_gene: .
j_gene: TRBJ1-1
v_gene: TRBV4-2
abundance: .
CDR3nt: TGTGCCAGCAGCCAAGGGTACAGAAAGAACACTGAAGCTTTCTTT
CDR3aa: CASSQGYRKNTEAFF

d_gene: .
j_gene: TRBJ2-5
v_gene: TRBV9
abundance: .
CDR3nt: TGTGCCAGCAGCGTAGGTAACTTAAAAGAGACCCAGTACTTC
CDR3aa: CASSVGNLKETQYF

d_gene: TRBD2
j_gene: TRBJ2-1
v_gene: TRBV27
abundance: .
CDR3nt: TGTGCCGCGTGGGGGACTAGTCGCAATGAGCAGTTCTTC
CDR3aa: CAAWGTSRNEQFF

d_gene: TRBD2
j_gene: TRBJ2-3
v_gene: TRBV5-1
abundance: .
CDR3nt: TGCGCCAGCAGCATATTAAGTATGGGCGGGAGTACAGATACGCAGTATTTT
CDR3aa: CASSILSMGGSTDTQYF

d_gene: TRBD2
j_gene: TRBJ2-1
v_gene: TRBV5-4
abundance: .
CDR3nt: TGTGCCAGCAGCCCGACTAGCGGGAGGGAAAATGAGCAGTTCTTC
CDR3aa: CASSPTSGRENEQFF

d_gene: .
j_gene: TRBJ1-4
v_gene: TRBV27
abundance: .
CDR3nt: TGTGCCAGCAGGGACTCAGGGCAGGGGTTTAATGAAAAACTGTTTTTT
CDR3aa: CASRDSGQGFNEKLFF

d_gene: TRBD2
j_gene: TRBJ2-1
v_gene: TRBV7-2
abundance: .
CDR3nt: TGTGCCAGCAGTTCGAGCGGGAGGGCCGCCAATGAGCAGTTCTTC
CDR3aa: CASSSSGRAANEQFF

d_gene: .
j_gene: TRBJ1-2
v_gene: TRBV4-2
abundance: .
CDR3nt: TGTGCCAGCAGCCAAGATAGGGGGAAGAACTATGGCTACACCTTC
CDR3aa: CASSQDRGKNYGYTF

d_gene: TRBD2
j_gene: TRBJ2-2
v_gene: TRBV9
abundance: .
CDR3nt: TGTGCCAGCAGCCCTTCTAGCGGGCTGAACACCGGGGAGCTGTTTTTT
CDR3aa: CASSPSSGLNTGELFF

d_gene: TRBD1
j_gene: TRBJ2-5
v_gene: TRBV5-1
abundance: once
CDR3nt: TGCGCCAGCAGCGGTATCCGGGACAGTCTGGGGGAGACCCAGTACTTC
CDR3aa: CASSGIRDSLGETQYF

d_gene: TRBD1
j_gene: TRBJ1-1
v_gene: TRBV6-1
abundance: .
CDR3nt: TGTGCCAGCAGCTCGACAGGGGGCCACACTGAAGCTTTCTTT
CDR3aa: CASSSTGGHTEAFF

d_gene: .
j_gene: TRBJ1-1
v_gene: TRBV5-6
abundance: .
CDR3nt: TGTGCCAGCAGCTTGGGTCCGGGAGCTTTCTTT
CDR3aa: CASSLGPGAFF

d_gene: TRBD2
j_gene: TRBJ2-1
v_gene: TRBV7-3
abundance: .
CDR3nt: TGTGCCAGCAGTTTCGAGGGAGGGAATGAGCAGTTCTTC
CDR3aa: CASSFEGGNEQFF

d_gene: TRBD2
j_gene: TRBJ2-1
v_gene: TRBV7-6
abundance: .
CDR3nt: TGTGCCAGCAGCTTAGCGACTAGCGGGAGTAAGAATGAGCAGTTCTTC
CDR3aa: CASSLATSGSKNEQFF

d_gene: .
j_gene: TRBJ1-6
v_gene: TRBV5-1
abundance: .
CDR3nt: TGCGCCAGCGCTACAGGGCCGGGTAATTCACCCCTCCACTTT
CDR3aa: CASATGPGNSPLHF

d_gene: .
j_gene: TRBJ1-3
v_gene: TRBV5-8
abundance: .
CDR3nt: TGTGCCAGCAGCTTTCTACAGCTAGGAAACACCATATATTTT
CDR3aa: CASSFLQLGNTIYF

d_gene: TRBD2
j_gene: TRBJ2-5
v_gene: TRBV5-4
abundance: few
CDR3nt: TGTGCCAGCAGCCCCGGGACTAGTCAAGAGACCCAGTACTTC
CDR3aa: CASSPGTSQETQYF

d_gene: .
j_gene: TRBJ2-5
v_gene: TRBV24-1
abundance: .
CDR3nt: TGTGCCACCAGTCTAGACGGGGAGACCCAGTACTTC
CDR3aa: CATSLDGETQYF

d_gene: .
j_gene: TRBJ1-2
v_gene: TRBV5-6
abundance: .
CDR3nt: TGTGCCAGCAGCTTGCAGGGGATTACGGACTATGGCTACACCTTC
CDR3aa: CASSLQGITDYGYTF

d_gene: TRBD1
j_gene: TRBJ1-2
v_gene: TRBV18
abundance: .
CDR3nt: TGTGCCAGCTCACTCGTGGGACAGGGTAACTATGGCTACACCTTC
CDR3aa: CASSLVGQGNYGYTF

d_gene: TRBD1
j_gene: TRBJ1-2
v_gene: TRBV24-1
abundance: .
CDR3nt: TGTGCCGCGGGACAGGGCGACGGCTACACCTTC
CDR3aa: CAAGQGDGYTF

d_gene: .
j_gene: TRBJ1-2
v_gene: TRBV5-1
abundance: few
CDR3nt: TGCGCCAGCGGACCGGGGGGCGCCGACTATGGCTACACCTTC
CDR3aa: CASGPGGADYGYTF

d_gene: TRBD1
j_gene: TRBJ1-4
v_gene: TRBV9
abundance: .
CDR3nt: TGTGCCAGCAGCGCCTTGGACAGGGGGCAGGAAAAACTGTTTTTT
CDR3aa: CASSALDRGQEKLFF

d_gene: .
j_gene: TRBJ2-1
v_gene: TRBV5-4
abundance: .
CDR3nt: TGTGCCAGCAGCTTATCCGGTGGCAATGAGCAGTTCTTC
CDR3aa: CASSLSGGNEQFF

d_gene: .
j_gene: TRBJ2-3
v_gene: TRBV29-1
abundance: .
CDR3nt: TGCAGCGTTCCGCCCCAGGACAGTAGCACAGATACGCAGTATTTT
CDR3aa: CSVPPQDSSTDTQYF

d_gene: .
j_gene: TRBJ1-2
v_gene: TRBV19
abundance: once
CDR3nt: TGTGCCAGTCAGCCCTGGTTGTACAGGAACTATGGCTACACCTTC
CDR3aa: CASQPWLYRNYGYTF